This T cell receptor beta chain derives from a study of vaccination and CD4 T cells after COVID-19. Study as a whole: Control cultures were supplied with a CEFX pool, an HIV-1 Nef pool, or no peptide at all.

The Oncomine TCR Beta short-read assay was applied to DNA of cultured CD4+ T cells. TCRdb passed the PCR reads through MiXCR, listing each CDR3 protein once. Of 6,000 to 7,000 distinct CDR3 sequences in the sample, 70% to 85% were seen once. The CDR3 extends over 16 amino acids. CDR1 SGHTA and CDR2 FQGNSA come from the germline V gene. V dropped 5 bases and J dropped 3 bases, with 17 bases sitting between them. Documented treatment: roughly 11-day PBMC culture with coronavirus spike peptide pools or control peptides (ViraFEST assay). CD4+ T cells of the unexposed donor were collected before the COVID-19 pandemic (2011-2018). It was with approximately 9.7 IU/ml IL-2 and roughly 10 ug/ml peptide pools that 1.5 million to 2.5 million PBMCs per well were cultured. Points on this clonotype: Its specificity is unknown.

The chain links TRBV7-2 to TRBJ1-5, with D possibly TRBD1 on 5 matching bases. The TCR sequence derives from a human donor in good health. The sequenced sample consisted of CD4+ T cells from blood, cultured in vitro. The CDR3 nucleotides read TGTGCCAGCAGCCTATACGGGACCGCCGTCAATCAGCCCCAGCATTTT. This gives the protein CASSLYGTAVNQPQHF.